This entry concerns a single TCR beta chain. After re-calling the 5' RACE reads, TCRdb lists one entry per CDR3 protein, DNA absent. This repertoire comprises some 190,000 distinct CDR3 sequences; its ten largest clones make up roughly 8%. This sample was taken from a study of monozygotic twins with inflammatory bowel disease. Whole blood served as the source of total RNA, and no T cell sorting took place. The TCR comes from a human donor with ulcerative colitis or Crohn's disease, or a healthy co-twin of an affected twin (not recorded which). The sample comprised blood.

The CDR3 protein is CASSAFTAGEQYF. The chain carries TRBV18 and TRBJ2-7; the TRBD2 assignment by TCRdb is unverifiable without DNA. The CDR3 spans 13 residues. Germline lookup yields CDR1 KGHSH and CDR2 LQKENI.